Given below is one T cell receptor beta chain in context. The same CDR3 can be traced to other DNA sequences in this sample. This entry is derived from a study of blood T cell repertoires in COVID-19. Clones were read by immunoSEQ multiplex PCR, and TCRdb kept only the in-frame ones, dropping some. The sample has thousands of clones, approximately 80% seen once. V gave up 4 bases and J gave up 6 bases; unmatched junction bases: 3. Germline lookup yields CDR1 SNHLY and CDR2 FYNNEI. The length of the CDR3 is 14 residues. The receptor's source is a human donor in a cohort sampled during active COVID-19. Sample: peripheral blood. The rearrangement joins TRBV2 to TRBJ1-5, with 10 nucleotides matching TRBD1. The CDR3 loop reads CASSGTGGIQPQHF. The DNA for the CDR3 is TGTGCCAGCAGTGGGACAGGGGGTATTCAGCCCCAGCATTTT.